Below, 29 T cell receptor beta chains from the same sample are listed, as sequenced in a study of tumor and adjacent non-tumor tissue in lung cancer. The library came from three nested PCR rounds adapted from ARM-PCR protocols. TCRdb passed the multiplex PCR reads through MiXCR, listing each CDR3 protein once. The sample has around 76,000 distinct CDR3 sequences, 76% seen once. RNA was extracted from bulk tissue without any cell sorting. Distant lung tissue was collected more than 3 cm away from the tumor edge. The sequenced sample was distant non-tumor lung tissue. Receptors were obtained from a man in his 70s with non-small cell lung cancer.

Concerning this clonotype itself: The junction differs from germline at one of its ends, possibly a read error. The chain has TRBV6-2 or TRBV6-3 and TRBJ2-2, with a tentative D call TRBD2 (5 bases). Germline V CDR1 and CDR2: MNHEY, SVGEGT. The CDR3 length is 12 residues. The CDR3 nucleotides read TGTGCCAGCGGTGCCAACACCGGGGAACTGTTTTTT. This codes for CASGANTGELFF.

Note on this clonotype: As the CDR3 is not closed by the conserved phenylalanine or tryptophan, this likely results from a read error. Because the CDR3's place on the DNA is in doubt, the DNA is left out and the CDR3 is given as listed by TCRdb. The genes are TRBV11-2 and TRBJ1-1; the table's D call, TRBD1, has no DNA check behind it. Including both end residues, the CDR3 is 13 amino acids long. Per the germline V gene, CDR1 is SGHAT and CDR2 is FQNNGV. The CDR3: CASNLGTSDEPSL.

In regard to this clonotype: As the CDR3 is not closed by the conserved phenylalanine or tryptophan, this likely results from a read error. The chain links TRBV6-1 to TRBJ2-7, with a tentative D call TRBD2 (5 bases). Per germline, CDR1 MNHNS and CDR2 SASEGT. CDR3 size: 12 residues. V gave up 8 bases and J gave up 3 bases, with 11 bases separating them. CDR3 sequence: CASGLRSYEQYS. In nucleotides, the CDR3 is TGTGCCAGCGGACTGAGAAGCTACGAGCAGTACTCC.

J is TRBJ2-7 and V is TRBV11-3; a possible D gene is TRBD1 (5 bases). Looked up from germline, CDR1 is SGHNT and CDR2 is YENEEA. V lost 8 bases, J lost 0 bases, and 11 bases lay in between. CDR3 length: 13 amino acids. CDR3 in amino acids: CASGTGVSYEQYF. The CDR3 coding sequence is TGTGCCAGCGGCACAGGAGTCTCCTACGAGCAGTACTTC.

This clonotype was recorded a few times. Its ends do not fully match the called genes, so a read error is possible. The J gene is TRBJ2-5, the V gene TRBV11-2; possibly TRBD2 for D (6 bases). Germline CDR1 reads SGHAT; CDR2 reads FQNNGV. There are 14 residues in the CDR3. CDR3 sequence reads: CGSSLDRVGEAQYF. In DNA form, the CDR3 reads TGTGGCAGCAGCTTAGATAGGGTCGGGGAGGCCCAGTACTTC.

On this clonotype itself: The junction and the germline gene differ at one end; a read error may be behind it. The chain has TRBV12-3 or TRBV12-4 and TRBJ2-3; 10 nucleotides match TRBD2. The CDR3 extends over 18 amino acids. The CDR3 DNA reads TGTACCAGCAGCCAAAGCGGGGGGGCCGAATATAGCACAGATACGCAGTATTTT. Residues: CTSSQSGGAEYSTDTQYF.

The chain is built from TRBV6-1 and TRBJ2-1; D call uncertain. The V end was cut by 3 bases, the J end by 7 bases, with 13 bases between. This CDR3 comprises 14 residues. Germline V gene data show CDR1 as MNHNS and CDR2 as SASEGT. The CDR3 coding sequence is TGTGCCAGCAGTGATGCCGCAGGAAGAAATGAGCAGTTCTTC. Protein product: CASSDAAGRNEQFF.

V is TRBV24-1 and J is TRBJ2-3; D uncertain. The CDR3 is made up of 13 amino acids. Germline V gene lookup returns CDR1 KGHDR and CDR2 SFDVKD. Trimming took off 9 bases at V and 4 bases at J, with 13 bases between the two ends. CDR3 bases: TGTGCCACCCGATCTGGCCTACCAGATACGCAGTATTTT. Amino acids: CATRSGLPDTQYF.

About this clonotype: At one of its ends the junction is not consistent with the germline gene, which may arise from a read error. The chain employs TRBV11-2 and TRBJ2-3; D remains ambiguous. The CDR3 is 16 amino acids. Germline V gene sequence: CDR1 SGHAT, CDR2 FQNNGV. CDR3 in DNA: TGTGCCAGCAGGTTAGGTTCGAGCCCTCGCACAGATACGCGGTATTTT. Translation gives CASRLGSSPRTDTRYF.

This sequence joins TRBV25-1 and TRBJ1-2; D not resolved. Germline CDR1 MGHDK, CDR2 SYGVNS. Deletions cut 3 bases from V and 5 bases from J, with 10 bases between. CDR3 length: 13 amino acids. Here the CDR3 reads CASSEMTAYGYTF. The CDR3, as DNA: TGTGCCAGCAGTGAGATGACTGCTTATGGCTACACCTTC.

As to this clonotype: This may stem from a read error, because a much larger clone lies one nucleotide away. The chain carries TRBV5-5 and TRBJ2-7; no reliable D call. Trimming took 0 bases from V and 0 from J, leaving 10 bases between them. CDR1 is SGHKS, CDR2 YYEKEE, per germline (reference sequence). This CDR3 comprises 15 residues. CDR3 sequence: CASSLAGFFSYEQYF. Here the CDR3 DNA reads TGTGCCAGCAGCTTGGCAGGTTTTTTCTCCTACGAGCAGTACTTC.

Details on this clonotype: At one boundary the junction diverges from the germline segment, which might be a read error. The V and J genes are TRBV11-1 and TRBJ2-5, with 11 bases fitting TRBD2. There are 15 residues in the CDR3. Per the germline V gene, CDR1 is SGHAT and CDR2 is FQDESV (reference sequence). CDR3 bases: TGTGCAAGCAACTTACCTAGCGGGGGGCAAGAGACCCAGTACTTC. Translating it yields CASNLPSGGQETQYF.

Comment on this clonotype: A much larger clone lies one base from this, so it may be a read error. This chain joins TRBV10-3 and TRBJ1-1; D unclear. In germline, CDR1 is ENHRY, CDR2 SYGVKD. The CDR3 covers 14 residues. DNA of the CDR3: TGTGCCACCCAGACGGTGTCTGATAGGACTGGAGCTTTCTTT. Protein sequence: CATQTVSDRTGAFF.

The CDR3 is CASSESRDQNYGYTF. The CDR3 DNA reads TGCGCCAGCAGTGAGTCAAGGGATCAGAACTATGGCTACACCTTC. The rearrangement links TRBV10-2 to TRBJ1-2, with D hard to call. CDR1 is WSHSY and CDR2 is SAAADI in the germline V gene. The V end was cut by 0 bases, the J end by 2 bases, with 10 bases between. The CDR3 is made up of 15 amino acids.

On this clonotype itself: Relative to the germline gene, one junction end is altered; a read error may explain this. In DNA, the CDR3 is TGTGCCAGCAGCCCCCCGGCGAACACTGAGGTTTTATTT. The encoded protein is CASSPPANTEVLF. The V and J genes are TRBV11-3 and TRBJ1-1; D is uncertain. This CDR3 is 13 amino acids long. Germline V gene data show CDR1 as SGHNT and CDR2 as YENEEA. The full variable domain, its missing parts supplied by reference TRBV11-3 and TRBJ1-1, is EAGVVQSPRYKIIEKKQPVAFWCNPISGHNTLYWYLQNLGQGPELLIRYENEEAVDDSQLPKDRFSAERLKGVDSTLKIQPAELGDSAVYLCASSPPANTEVLFGQGTRLTVV.

With respect to this clonotype: A junction boundary mismatches the germline segment, possibly from a read error. The rearrangement joins TRBV28 to TRBJ2-7, with TRBD2 matching 7 bases. The CDR3 is 11 amino acids. The germline V gene has CDR1 MDHEN and CDR2 SYDVKM. CDR3 loop: CPSSWEGFWYF. Here the CDR3 DNA reads TGTCCCAGCAGTTGGGAGGGGTTTTGGTATTTC. Full variable domain (rest looked up from reference TRBV28 and TRBJ2-7): DVKVTQSSRYLVKRTGEKVFLECVQDMDHENMFWYRQDPGLGLRLIYFSYDVKMKEKGDIPEGYSVSREKKERFSLILESASTNQTSMYLCPSSWEGFWYFGPGTRLTVT.

Of note for this clonotype: One end of the junction fails to match germline, which may point to a read error. The rearrangement joins TRBV10-2 to TRBJ2-2; a possible D gene is TRBD2 (5 bases). The CDR3 consists of 11 residues. The germline gives CDR1 WSHSY, CDR2 SAAADI. This chain's CDR3 is CASNGAGELLF. The CDR3 DNA reads as TGCGCCAGCAATGGCGCCGGGGAGCTGTTATTT.

To note about this clonotype: The junction does not match germline at one end; this may be a read error. The J gene is TRBJ2-1, the V gene TRBV6-2 or TRBV6-3, with D unresolved. The CDR3 has 16 amino acids. Germline CDR1 reads MNHEY; CDR2 reads SVGEGT. The CDR3 spells CAGSPKVGNPWNEQLF. In DNA form, the CDR3 reads TGTGCCGGCAGTCCAAAAGTTGGGAATCCGTGGAATGAGCAGCTCTTC.

The rearrangement links TRBV20-1 to TRBJ2-3; D possibly matches TRBD1 or TRBD2 (5 bases each). Germline loops: CDR1 DFQATT, CDR2 SNEGSKA (reference sequence). Trimming took 6 bases from V and 0 from J, leaving 13 bases between them. The CDR3 has 14 residues. The DNA of the CDR3 is TGCAGTGCAAGAACGGGACCTAGCACAGATACGCAGTATTTT. Protein product: CSARTGPSTDTQYF.

This clonotype was detected only once. The genes are TRBV29-1 and TRBJ2-5; D perhaps matches TRBD2 (5 bases). V was clipped by 0 bases and J by 5 bases, with 7 bases between them. The germline V gene encodes CDR1 SQVTM and CDR2 ANQGSEA. This CDR3 contains 12 residues. The CDR3 spells CSVEEGSETQYF. The CDR3 nucleotides are TGCAGCGTTGAAGAAGGGAGCGAGACCCAGTACTTC.

Turning to this clonotype: The final CDR3 position lacks the conserved phenylalanine or tryptophan, pointing to a likely read error. The chain combines TRBV29-1 with TRBJ2-1; the D is unclear. CDR1 is SQVTM and CDR2 is ANQGSEA in the germline V gene. The CDR3 sequence is 13 residues long. The CDR3 loop reads CNVEDEINNEQFL. DNA of the CDR3: TGCAACGTTGAGGATGAAATAAACAATGAGCAGTTCTTG.

Points on this clonotype: A junction end diverges from the germline sequence, so it may reflect a read error. The V call is TRBV10-1, the J call TRBJ2-1; a possible D gene is TRBD2 (5 bases). Germline V CDR1 and CDR2: WNHNN, SYGVQD (reference sequence). The CDR3 covers 15 residues. The CDR3 DNA reads as TGCGCCTGCAGTGAGTCTAGGCAGAGGGTCAAGAAGCAGTTCTTC. Translation gives CACSESRQRVKKQFF.

The chain uses TRBV6-4 and TRBJ2-2, with 7 bases aligning to TRBD1. Germline trimming cut 4 bases from V and 6 bases from J; bases unmatched to any gene: 5. Germline V gene sequence: CDR1 MRHNA, CDR2 SNTAGT. The CDR3 length is 14 residues. The CDR3 DNA reads TGTGCCAGCAGTGTAATCCAGGGGGCCGGGGAGCTGTTTTTT. It specifies CASSVIQGAGELFF.

On this clonotype itself: This is likely a read error, given that the CDR3 carries no conserved phenylalanine or tryptophan at its end. The CDR3 reads CASSTRGRGGSYEQYL. In DNA form, the CDR3 reads TGTGCCAGCAGCACCAGGGGGCGGGGGGGATCCTACGAGCAGTACCTC. The gene calls are TRBV11-2 and TRBJ2-7, with D perhaps TRBD2 (9 bases). Germline V gene data show CDR1 as SGHAT and CDR2 as FQNNGV. Trimming removed 5 bases at V and 1 base at J, with 18 bases between. The CDR3 length is 16 residues.

As regards this clonotype: A read error may account for a junction end that differs from germline. The gene calls are TRBV29-1 and TRBJ2-1; 9 bases are shared with TRBD2. The germline V gene encodes CDR1 SQVTM and CDR2 ANQGSEA. The CDR3 is made up of 15 amino acids. The CDR3 is CNVTLGASGINEHFF. In nucleotides, the CDR3 is TGCAACGTGACCCTTGGGGCTAGCGGGATCAATGAGCATTTCTTC.

This clonotype was found many times. The chain carries TRBV5-4 and TRBJ1-2, with TRBD1 as a possible D gene (6 bases). V was cut by 4 bases and J by 2 bases, with 9 bases left in between. This CDR3 has 13 residues. From germline, CDR1 is SGHNT and CDR2 YYREEE (reference sequence). CDR3 protein: CASSPRGNYGYTF. The DNA for the CDR3 is TGTGCCAGCAGCCCGAGGGGGAACTATGGCTACACCTTC.

Notes on this clonotype: At one of its ends the junction is not consistent with the germline gene, which may arise from a read error. The chain uses TRBV29-1 and TRBJ2-5; maybe TRBD1 (6 bases). The CDR3 contains 16 residues. The germline V gene has CDR1 SQVTM and CDR2 ANQGSEA. The chain's CDR3 is CSAKPYIQTGQVTQYF. CDR3 sequence (DNA): TGCAGTGCCAAGCCCTACATCCAGACAGGTCAAGTGACCCAGTACTTC.

At least ten counts were recorded for this clonotype. The chain recombines TRBV12-3 or TRBV12-4 with TRBJ1-1, with D uncertain. The CDR3 consists of 13 residues. Trimming removed 3 bases from V and 1 base from J, with 6 bases in between. Written as DNA, the CDR3 is TGTGCCAGCAGTTTTTTGGCGAACACTGAAGCTTTCTTT. The encoded protein is CASSFLANTEAFF.

In its sample, this clonotype was seen once. One end of the junction does not line up with germline, which may come from a read error. The chain combines TRBV29-1 with TRBJ2-3; 7 positions match TRBD1. The germline V gene encodes CDR1 SQVTM and CDR2 ANQGSEA. This CDR3 has 17 amino acids. The CDR3 DNA reads as TGCAGCTTACTCCCATATATGACAGGGTGGGACACAGAAACGCAGTATTTT. Its protein product is CSLLPYMTGWDTETQYF.